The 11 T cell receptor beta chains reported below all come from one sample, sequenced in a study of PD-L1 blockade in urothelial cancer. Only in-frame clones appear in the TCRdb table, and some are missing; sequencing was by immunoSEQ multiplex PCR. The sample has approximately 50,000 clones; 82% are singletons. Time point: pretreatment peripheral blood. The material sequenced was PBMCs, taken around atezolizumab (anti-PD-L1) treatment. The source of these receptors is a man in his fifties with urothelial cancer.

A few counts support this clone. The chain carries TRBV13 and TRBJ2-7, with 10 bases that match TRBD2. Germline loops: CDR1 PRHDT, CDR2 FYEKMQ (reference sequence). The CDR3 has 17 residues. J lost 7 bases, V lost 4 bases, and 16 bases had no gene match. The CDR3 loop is CASSSPGRLAGEGEQYF. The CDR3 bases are TGTGCCAGCAGCTCCCCCGGGAGGCTAGCGGGAGAGGGGGAGCAGTACTTC.

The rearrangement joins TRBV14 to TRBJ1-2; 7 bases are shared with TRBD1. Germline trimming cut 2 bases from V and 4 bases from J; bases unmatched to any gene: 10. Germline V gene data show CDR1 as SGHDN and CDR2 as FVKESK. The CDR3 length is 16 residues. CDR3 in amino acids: CASSQRTGSVVYGYTF. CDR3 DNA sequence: TGTGCCAGCAGCCAACGGACAGGCTCGGTGGTCTATGGCTACACCTTC.

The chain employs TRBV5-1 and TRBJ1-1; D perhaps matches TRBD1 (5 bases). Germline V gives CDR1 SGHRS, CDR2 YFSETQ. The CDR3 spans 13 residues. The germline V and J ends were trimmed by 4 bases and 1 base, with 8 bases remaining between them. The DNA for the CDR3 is TGCGCCAGCAGCAAAGACAGGAACACTGAAGCTTTCTTT. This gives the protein CASSKDRNTEAFF.

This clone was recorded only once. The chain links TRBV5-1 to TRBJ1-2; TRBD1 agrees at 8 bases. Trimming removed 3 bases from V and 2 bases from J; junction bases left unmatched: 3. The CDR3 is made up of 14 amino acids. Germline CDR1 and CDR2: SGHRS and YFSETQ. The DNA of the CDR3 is TGCGCCAGCAGCTCCGGACAGGGCAACTATGGCTACACCTTC. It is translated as CASSSGQGNYGYTF.

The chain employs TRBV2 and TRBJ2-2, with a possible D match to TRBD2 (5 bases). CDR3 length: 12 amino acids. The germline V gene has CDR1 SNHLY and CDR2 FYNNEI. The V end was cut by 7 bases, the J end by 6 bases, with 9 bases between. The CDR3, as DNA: TGTGCCAGCATCGGGGATCCCGGGGAGCTGTTTTTT. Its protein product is CASIGDPGELFF.

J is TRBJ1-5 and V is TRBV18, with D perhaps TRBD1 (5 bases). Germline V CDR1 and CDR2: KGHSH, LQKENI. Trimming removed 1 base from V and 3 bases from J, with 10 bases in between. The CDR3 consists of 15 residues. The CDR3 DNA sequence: TGTGCCAGCTCACCACTCGGACAAAACAATCAGCCCCAGCATTTT. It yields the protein CASSPLGQNNQPQHF.

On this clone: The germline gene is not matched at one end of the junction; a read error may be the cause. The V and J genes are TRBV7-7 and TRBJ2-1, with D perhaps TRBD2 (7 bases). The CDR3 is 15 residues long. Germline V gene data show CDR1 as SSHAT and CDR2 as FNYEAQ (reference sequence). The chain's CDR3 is CASSLVGGPWDEQFF. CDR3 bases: TGTGCTAGCAGCTTAGTCGGGGGGCCTTGGGATGAGCAGTTCTTC.

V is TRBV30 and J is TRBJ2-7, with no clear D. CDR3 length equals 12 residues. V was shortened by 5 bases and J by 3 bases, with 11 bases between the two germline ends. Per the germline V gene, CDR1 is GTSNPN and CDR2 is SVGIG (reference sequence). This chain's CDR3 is CAWDRNYYEQYF. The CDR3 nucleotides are TGTGCCTGGGACCGGAACTACTACGAGCAGTACTTC.

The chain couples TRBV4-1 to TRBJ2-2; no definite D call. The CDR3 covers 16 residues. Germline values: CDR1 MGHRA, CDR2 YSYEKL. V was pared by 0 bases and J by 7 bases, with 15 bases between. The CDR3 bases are TGCGCCAGCAGCCAAGATAATTGGCTGCAAAGCGGGGAGCTGTTTTTT. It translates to CASSQDNWLQSGELFF.

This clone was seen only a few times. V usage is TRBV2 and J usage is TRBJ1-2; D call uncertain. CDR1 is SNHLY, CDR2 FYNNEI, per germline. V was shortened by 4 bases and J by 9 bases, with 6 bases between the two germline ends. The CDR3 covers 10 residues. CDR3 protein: CASSGARYTF. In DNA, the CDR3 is TGTGCCAGCAGTGGGGCCCGCTACACCTTC.

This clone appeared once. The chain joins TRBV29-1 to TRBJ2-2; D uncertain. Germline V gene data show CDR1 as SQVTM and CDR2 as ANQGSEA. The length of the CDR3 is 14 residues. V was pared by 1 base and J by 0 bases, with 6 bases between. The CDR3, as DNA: TGCAGCGTTGAAGGTCGGTCGAACACCGGGGAGCTGTTTTTT. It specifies CSVEGRSNTGELFF.